These 27 T cell receptor beta chains were all obtained from the same sample, sequenced in a study of cytomegalovirus exposure and HLA in healthy donors. Both 60 Vbeta primers and 13 Jbeta primers went into the PCR. The protocol was immunoSEQ multiplex PCR, while the TCRdb copy is restricted to in-frame clones and leaves out a portion. The table includes fewer than 200,000 clones, about 82% detected once. What was sequenced was PBMCs. Receptor source: a female donor in good health and CMV-seronegative.

The V call is TRBV2, the J call TRBJ2-7, with 12 bases fitting TRBD1. CDR1 and CDR2 (germline): SNHLY, FYNNEI. The V and J ends lost 10 bases and 5 bases, in that order; junction bases with no gene match: 6. The CDR3 spans 13 residues. The CDR3 reads CATQGTGGNEQYF. The CDR3 DNA reads as TGTGCCACCCAAGGGACAGGGGGCAACGAGCAGTACTTC.

V usage is TRBV6-6 and J usage is TRBJ2-4, with TRBD2 matching over 8 bases. Germline trimming cut 4 bases from V and 6 bases from J; bases unmatched to any gene: 5. There are 14 residues in the CDR3. CDR1 is MNHNY and CDR2 is SVGAGI in the germline V gene (reference sequence). Here the CDR3 reads CASSSAGAGNIQYF. The CDR3 DNA is TGTGCCAGCAGTTCAGCGGGAGCGGGAAACATTCAGTACTTC.

This chain joins TRBV28 and TRBJ1-2; 11 positions match TRBD1. The germline CDR1 and CDR2 sequences are MDHEN and SYDVKM. The junction had 7 bases not matched to a gene; V was cut back by 5 bases and J by 8 bases. This CDR3 contains 14 residues. As DNA, the CDR3 is TGTGCCAGCAGTCCTCCTCGGACAGGGGGCGGCTACACCTTC. This sequence encodes CASSPPRTGGGYTF.

This clone occurred once. The rearrangement joins TRBV30 to TRBJ1-2; 7 positions match TRBD1. In germline, CDR1 is GTSNPN, CDR2 SVGIG (reference sequence). This CDR3 is 13 amino acids long. V shed 3 bases and J 7 bases; nucleotides not matched to a gene: 8. CDR3 in DNA: TGTGCCTGGAGGGGTCGGGACAGACGTGGCTACACCTTC. Its protein product is CAWRGRDRRGYTF.

This chain uses TRBV10-3 with TRBJ2-5; D gene uncertain. Trimming shortened V by 3 bases and J by 5 bases, and 4 bases separated the two germline ends. CDR1 is ENHRY, CDR2 SYGVKD, per germline. CDR3 length equals 11 residues. The CDR3 protein is CAISDGETQYF. CDR3 bases: TGTGCCATCAGTGACGGGGAGACCCAGTACTTC.

The chain recombines TRBV27 with TRBJ2-1; possible D gene TRBD2, 5 bases. Germline V gives CDR1 MNHEY, CDR2 SMNVEV (reference sequence). V dropped 5 bases and J dropped 5 bases, with 16 bases sitting between them. The CDR3 totals 15 residues. CDR3 loop: CASSAGGYAHNEQFF. The CDR3 region has the DNA TGTGCCAGCAGTGCCGGAGGATACGCCCACAATGAGCAGTTCTTC.

The V call is TRBV9, the J call TRBJ2-1, with TRBD2 matching over 9 bases. The J segment lost 1 base and the V segment lost 0 bases, leaving 5 bases of the junction unmatched. CDR3 size: 17 residues. Germline values: CDR1 SGDLS, CDR2 YYNGEE. The CDR3 spells CASSVELAGASYNEQFF. CDR3 bases: TGTGCCAGCAGCGTAGAACTAGCGGGCGCTTCCTACAATGAGCAGTTCTTC.

The chain links TRBV5-4 to TRBJ1-2; 8 nucleotides agree with TRBD1. After removal of 4 bases from V and 4 bases from J, the junction contained 12 bases not matched to a gene. This CDR3 has 16 residues. The germline CDR1 and CDR2 sequences are SGHNT and YYREEE (reference sequence). Written as DNA, the CDR3 is TGTGCCAGCAGCATCGAACCGACAGGGGCCGGCTATGGCTACACCTTC. The encoded protein is CASSIEPTGAGYGYTF.

V and J are TRBV30 and TRBJ2-6; D possibly corresponds to TRBD1 (6 bases). Germline V CDR1 and CDR2: GTSNPN, SVGIG (reference sequence). The V end was cut by 5 bases, the J end by 1 base, with 18 bases between. The CDR3 totals 17 residues. The CDR3 coding sequence is TGTGCCTGGGAAACAGGGTTTTTAGTTTCTGGGGCCAACGTCCTGACTTTC. It encodes CAWETGFLVSGANVLTF.

This rearrangement joins TRBV2 to TRBJ2-7, with TRBD1 matching 9 bases. This CDR3 has 14 residues. The trim removed 8 bases at V and 6 bases at J, leaving 11 bases unmatched. CDR1 SNHLY and CDR2 FYNNEI come from the germline V gene. CDR3 nucleotide sequence: TGTGCCAGCGACACGGACAGGGGAACGTCCGAGCAGTACTTC. Its protein is CASDTDRGTSEQYF.

This rearrangement joins TRBV10-3 to TRBJ2-3, with 8 bases matching TRBD1. V dropped 6 bases and J dropped 7; count of bases not matched to a gene: 12. CDR3 length: 15 residues. CDR1 and CDR2 (germline): ENHRY, SYGVKD. The CDR3 nucleotides are TGTGCCATCAGACAACCGGGACAGGAGTCTCATACGCAGTATTTT. This translates into CAIRQPGQESHTQYF.

The chain has TRBV11-3 and TRBJ2-7; 8 bases align to TRBD2. CDR3 length: 13 residues. CDR1 SGHNT and CDR2 YENEEA come from the germline V gene. The CDR3: CAKRAGGSYEQYF. CDR3 nucleotide sequence: TGTGCAAAAAGGGCGGGAGGCTCCTACGAGCAGTACTTC.

V is TRBV6-5 and J is TRBJ2-7; D unresolved. Germline V lookup: CDR1 MNHEY, CDR2 SVGAGI. The CDR3 is made up of 13 amino acids. V was clipped by 6 bases and J by 2 bases, with 11 bases between them. The CDR3 loop is CASSPRLAYEQYF. The CDR3 nucleotides read TGTGCCAGCAGCCCACGACTTGCCTACGAGCAGTACTTC.

This sequence joins TRBV9 and TRBJ1-1; D is uncertain. CDR3 length: 12 amino acids. Germline V lookup: CDR1 SGDLS, CDR2 YYNGEE. Trimming took 0 bases from V and 7 from J, leaving 7 bases between them. The CDR3 reads CASSVAGVEAFF. In DNA form, the CDR3 reads TGTGCCAGCAGCGTAGCCGGGGTTGAAGCTTTCTTT.

The chain combines TRBV4-2 with TRBJ2-4, with no clear D. Germline CDR1 and CDR2: LGHNA and YNFKEQ. The length of the CDR3 is 15 residues. The V end was cut by 0 bases, the J end by 2 bases, with 8 bases between. The CDR3 here is CASSQDRTPKNIQYF. The CDR3, as DNA: TGTGCCAGCAGCCAAGACAGAACCCCCAAAAACATTCAGTACTTC.

The V and J genes are TRBV30 and TRBJ1-3; D call uncertain. Deletions cut 3 bases from V and 2 bases from J, with 14 bases between. This CDR3 has 15 residues. CDR1 is GTSNPN, CDR2 SVGIG, per germline (reference sequence). The CDR3 region is CAWRSGAQAGNTIYF. The CDR3 bases are TGTGCCTGGAGATCGGGAGCCCAGGCTGGAAACACCATATATTTT.

The gene calls are TRBV9 and TRBJ2-6; TRBD1 matches 11 bases. There are 17 residues in the CDR3. J lost 0 bases, V lost 2 bases, and 1 base had no gene match. CDR1 and CDR2 from the germline V gene are SGDLS and YYNGEE. The CDR3 region is CASSVGQGVSGANVLTF. DNA for the CDR3: TGTGCCAGCAGCGTGGGACAGGGGGTCTCTGGGGCCAACGTCCTGACTTTC.

For this clone: A junction end diverges from the germline sequence, so it may reflect a read error. V gene TRBV4-2 combines with J gene TRBJ2-5, with D perhaps TRBD2 (5 bases). Germline lookup yields CDR1 LGHNA and CDR2 YNFKEQ. This CDR3 has 15 amino acids. This CDR3 reads CASSLGSGSQEAQYF. DNA of the CDR3: TGTGCCAGCAGCTTAGGGAGCGGAAGCCAAGAGGCCCAGTACTTC.

This clone was seen more than once but under ten times. V and J are TRBV6-5 and TRBJ1-2, with 9 bases identical to TRBD1. Germline CDR1 is MNHEY and CDR2 is SVGAGI. The ends lost 7 bases at V and 8 bases at J; junction bases unmatched: 11. There are 14 residues in the CDR3. The CDR3 spells CASNLDRGLPGYTF. CDR3 bases: TGTGCCAGCAACCTGGACAGGGGCCTCCCCGGCTACACCTTC.

This clone was seen just once. The chain uses TRBV20-1 and TRBJ2-1; D gene unclear. There are 11 residues in the CDR3. Germline CDR1 reads DFQATT; CDR2 reads SNEGSKA (reference sequence). The germline V and J ends were trimmed by 0 bases and 7 bases, with 4 bases remaining between them. CDR3 residues: CSARDQNEQFF. Written as DNA, the CDR3 is TGCAGTGCTAGAGATCAAAATGAGCAGTTCTTC.

This clone appeared a single time. The V and J genes are TRBV7-4 and TRBJ2-7; the D is unclear. V dropped 3 bases and J dropped 4 bases, with 13 bases sitting between them. There are 14 residues in the CDR3. The V gene's germline CDR1 is SGHVT and CDR2 SQSDAQ. The CDR3 sequence: CASSLESKLYEQYF. CDR3 in DNA: TGTGCCAGCAGCTTGGAGTCGAAGCTTTACGAGCAGTACTTC.

For the CDR3, the DNA is TGCGCCAGCAGTGGTATTAGCGGGAGCACAGATACGCAGTATTTT. Translation gives CASSGISGSTDTQYF. V usage is TRBV10-2 and J usage is TRBJ2-3; 7 bases agree with TRBD2. CDR3 length: 15 residues. Trimming took 4 bases from V and 0 from J; bases not matched to a gene: 4. Germline loops: CDR1 WSHSY, CDR2 SAAADI.

J is TRBJ1-2 and V is TRBV19; 12 positions match TRBD1. CDR1 LNHDA and CDR2 SQIVND come from the germline V gene (reference sequence). V lost 4 bases to trimming and J lost 2 bases; unmatched junction nucleotides: 5. The CDR3 totals 16 residues. CDR3 DNA sequence: TGTGCCAGTAGTAGGGACAGGGGGCGGGACAACTATGGCTACACCTTC. Amino acids: CASSRDRGRDNYGYTF.

The chain has TRBV18 and TRBJ2-7; weak D call: TRBD2 (5 bases). Germline CDR1 is KGHSH and CDR2 is LQKENI. This CDR3 comprises 15 residues. V was cut by 1 base and J by 3 bases, with 13 bases left in between. The DNA for the CDR3 is TGTGCCAGCTCACCACGATGGGAGACGATCTACGAGCAGTACTTC. This translates into CASSPRWETIYEQYF. Looking up the rest from reference TRBV18 and TRBJ2-7 gives the full variable domain: NAGVMQNPRHLVRRRGQEARLRCSPMKGHSHVYWYRQLPEEGLKFMVYLQKENIIDESGMPKERFSAEFPKEGPSILRIQQVVRGDSAAYFCASSPRWETIYEQYFGPGTRLTVT.

The V call is TRBV9, the J call TRBJ2-5, with 7 bases that match TRBD2. The germline CDR1 and CDR2 sequences are SGDLS and YYNGEE. The V and J ends lost 2 bases and 1 base, in that order; junction bases with no gene match: 8. The CDR3 length is 16 residues. This CDR3 reads CASSVASGIPQETQYF. Written as DNA, the CDR3 is TGTGCCAGCAGCGTGGCTAGCGGAATACCCCAAGAGACCCAGTACTTC. Together with reference TRBV9 and TRBJ2-5, the CDR3 gives the full variable domain: DSGVTQTPKHLITATGQRVTLRCSPRSGDLSVYWYQQSLDQGLQFLIQYYNGEERAKGNILERFSAQQFPDLHSELNLSSLELGDSALYFCASSVASGIPQETQYFGPGTRLLVL.

The V gene is TRBV11-1, the J gene TRBJ2-7; D uncertain. The V end lost 2 bases, the J end lost 4 bases, and 6 bases lay between the germline ends. CDR3 length: 12 amino acids. Per the germline V gene, CDR1 is SGHAT and CDR2 is FQDESV (reference sequence). The CDR3 here is CASSLRLYEQYF. DNA for the CDR3: TGTGCCAGCAGCTTAAGACTTTACGAGCAGTACTTC. Complete variable domain (other parts from reference TRBV11-1 and TRBJ2-7): EAEVAQSPRYKITEKSQAVAFWCDPISGHATLYWYRQILGQGPELLVQFQDESVVDDSQLPKDRFSAERLKGVDSTLKIQPAELGDSAMYLCASSLRLYEQYFGPGTRLTVT.

The chain links TRBV10-3 to TRBJ2-2; a possible D gene is TRBD2 (6 bases). Deletions cut 2 bases from V and 2 bases from J, with 9 bases between. CDR1 is ENHRY, CDR2 SYGVKD, per germline. CDR3 length equals 15 residues. The CDR3 spells CAISEVSGNTGELFF. DNA for the CDR3: TGTGCCATCAGTGAGGTTAGCGGAAACACCGGGGAGCTGTTTTTT.